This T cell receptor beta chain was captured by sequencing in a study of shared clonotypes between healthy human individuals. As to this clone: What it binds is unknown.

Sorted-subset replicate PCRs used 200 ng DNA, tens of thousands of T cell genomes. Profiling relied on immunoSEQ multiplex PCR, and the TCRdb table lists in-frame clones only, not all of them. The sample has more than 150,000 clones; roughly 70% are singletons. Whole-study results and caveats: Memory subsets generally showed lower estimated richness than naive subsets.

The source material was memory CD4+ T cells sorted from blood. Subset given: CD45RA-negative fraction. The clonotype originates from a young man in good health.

The DNA of the CDR3 is TGTGCCATTGGGACTAGCCCCGCAGATACGCAGTATTTT. It is translated as CAIGTSPADTQYF. The chain combines TRBV10-3 with TRBJ2-3; 9 nucleotides align to TRBD2. Germline CDR1 reads ENHRY; CDR2 reads SYGVKD. Trimming took 9 bases from V and 4 from J; bases not matched to a gene: 5. The CDR3 is made up of 13 amino acids.